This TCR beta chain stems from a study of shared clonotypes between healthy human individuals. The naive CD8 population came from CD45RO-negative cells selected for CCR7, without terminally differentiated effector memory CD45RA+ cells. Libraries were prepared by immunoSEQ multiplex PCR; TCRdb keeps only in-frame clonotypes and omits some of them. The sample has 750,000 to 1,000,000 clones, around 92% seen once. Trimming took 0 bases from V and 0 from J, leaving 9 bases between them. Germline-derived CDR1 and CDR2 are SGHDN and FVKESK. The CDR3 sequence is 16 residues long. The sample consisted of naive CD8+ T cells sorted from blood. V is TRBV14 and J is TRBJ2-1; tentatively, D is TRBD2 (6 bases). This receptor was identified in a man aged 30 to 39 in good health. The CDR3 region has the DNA TGTGCCAGCAGCCAAGAGAATAGCGGCTCCTACAATGAGCAGTTCTTC. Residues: CASSQENSGSYNEQFF.